This TCR beta chain is from a study of T cell repertoires in cytomegalovirus infection. V lost 3 bases and J lost 1, with 9 bases in between. CDR1 and CDR2 (germline): SGHTA, FQGNSA. This CDR3 has 15 residues. One entry per CDR3 protein results from TCRdb running MiXCR on the reads. The profile shows about 180,000 distinct CDR3 sequences, 14% of them singletons. This clonotype was counted ten times or more. The rearrangement links TRBV7-2 to TRBJ1-4; perhaps TRBD1 as D (5 bases). Input material: PBMCs. This receptor was obtained from a human donor in good health (CMV status not recorded). Some clones in this sample may be carry-over from other donors' samples. CDR3 coding DNA: TGTGCCAGCAGCTTTACGCAGGGAACTAATGAAAAACTGTTTTTT. Translated: CASSFTQGTNEKLFF.